Below are 22 T cell receptor beta chains sequenced from a single sample in a study of T cells in Graves' hyperthyroidism and ophthalmopathy. Amplification of TCR beta CDR3 regions used RNA as the template. The primer set for the first-round RT-PCR of the TCR CDR3 was HTBI. From the multiplex PCR reads, TCRdb called clonotypes with MiXCR, one entry per CDR3 protein. The table has approximately 740,000 distinct CDR3 sequences, around 13% seen once. The sequencing sample was made of blood. Receptors were obtained from a woman aged 18 to 35 with Graves' hyperthyroidism.

This chain connects TRBV10-2 to TRBJ2-7, with TRBD2 as a possible D gene (7 bases). V shed 6 bases and J shed 0 bases, with 18 bases lying between them. The CDR3 has 16 residues. Germline V gene lookup returns CDR1 WSHSY and CDR2 SAAADI. Here the CDR3 DNA reads TGCGCCAGCAGCCGTGGGGGGGCTTTTAGCTCCTACGAGCAGTACTTC. It translates to CASSRGGAFSSYEQYF.

This clonotype has a handful of counts. V is TRBV9 and J is TRBJ2-1; weak D call: TRBD2 (6 bases). Germline V gene lookup returns CDR1 SGDLS and CDR2 YYNGEE. The CDR3 runs to 14 residues. The germline V and J ends were trimmed by 0 bases and 9 bases, with 13 bases remaining between them. DNA for the CDR3: TGTGCCAGCAGCGTAGACCTGGGACTCCGTGAGCAGTTCTTC. Translated: CASSVDLGLREQFF. Combining the CDR3 with reference TRBV9 and TRBJ2-1 gives the whole variable domain DSGVTQTPKHLITATGQRVTLRCSPRSGDLSVYWYQQSLDQGLQFLIQYYNGEERAKGNILERFSAQQFPDLHSELNLSSLELGDSALYFCASSVDLGLREQFFGPGTRLTVL.

A remark on this clonotype: One base away lies a much larger clone, so this may be a sequencing read error. The CDR3 loop is CASSYSTSGRNSGVLFF. The CDR3 coding sequence is TGTGCCAGCAGTTACTCGACTAGCGGGAGAAATTCGGGGGTGCTGTTTTTT. The V call is TRBV6-5, the J call TRBJ2-2; TRBD2 aligns across 12 bases. The germline V gene encodes CDR1 MNHEY and CDR2 SVGAGI. The CDR3 is 17 amino acids.

This clonotype was recorded a few times. The chain uses TRBV5-6 and TRBJ1-4; TRBD1 might be the D (6 bases). The CDR3 consists of 16 residues. V was clipped by 4 bases and J by 0 bases, with 13 bases between them. In germline, CDR1 is SGHDT, CDR2 YYEEEE. CDR3 nucleotide sequence: TGTGCCAGCAGCCGTCGACAGGCCGCAACTAATGAAAAACTGTTTTTT. Translation: CASSRRQAATNEKLFF.

The V gene is TRBV9, the J gene TRBJ1-1; TRBD1 might be the D (5 bases). V shed 0 bases and J shed 2 bases, with 11 bases lying between them. The germline V gene encodes CDR1 SGDLS and CDR2 YYNGEE. The CDR3 is 15 amino acids. CDR3 nucleotides: TGTGCCAGCAGCGTAGTGGGGGGACTAAACACTGAAGCTTTCTTT. Residues: CASSVVGGLNTEAFF.

The table lists this clonotype with a few counts. V usage is TRBV6-4 and J usage is TRBJ2-3; 9 positions agree with TRBD1. Germline trimming cut 6 bases from V and 0 bases from J; bases unmatched to any gene: 7. Germline V CDR1 and CDR2: MRHNA, SNTAGT. The CDR3 extends over 16 amino acids. The CDR3 sequence: CASSPGTGTSTDTQYF. In nucleotides, the CDR3 is TGTGCCAGCAGCCCCGGGACAGGGACTAGCACAGATACGCAGTATTTT.

This clonotype was recorded at least ten times. This sequence joins TRBV7-9 and TRBJ1-1; 8 nucleotides align to TRBD1. CDR3 length: 15 amino acids. CDR1 and CDR2 (germline): SEHNR, FQNEAQ (reference sequence). Trimming removed 2 bases from V and 2 bases from J; junction bases left unmatched: 4. This CDR3 reads CASSLYQGANTEAFF. DNA for the CDR3: TGTGCCAGCAGCTTATATCAGGGGGCCAACACTGAAGCTTTCTTT.

This clonotype was recorded many times. The gene calls are TRBV11-3 and TRBJ2-7; D ambiguous. The CDR3 is 14 residues long. V lost 0 bases, J lost 4 bases, and 10 bases lay in between. In germline, CDR1 is SGHNT, CDR2 YENEEA. The CDR3 protein is CASSLDGFSYEQYF. The DNA for the CDR3 is TGTGCCAGCAGCTTAGATGGCTTCTCGTACGAGCAGTACTTC.

This clonotype was detected ten times or more. The chain combines TRBV7-3 with TRBJ2-7, with TRBD2 matching over 9 bases. This CDR3 region has 14 residues. Germline V gene data show CDR1 as SGHTA and CDR2 as FQGTGA. Germline trimming cut 11 bases from V and 5 bases from J; bases unmatched to any gene: 13. The DNA for the CDR3 is TGTGCCGCCCCGCGAAGAAGCGGGAGGCACGAGCAGTACTTC. Amino acid sequence: CAAPRRSGRHEQYF.

In regard to this clonotype: A clone one base away is much larger, so this may be a read error. The chain combines TRBV30 with TRBJ2-3; D unresolved. The CDR3 is 12 residues long. Germline CDR1 is GTSNPN and CDR2 is SVGIG (reference sequence). Here the CDR3 DNA reads TGTTCCTGGAGTGTAAACACGGATACGCAGTATTTT. Encoded protein: CSWSVNTDTQYF.

V usage is TRBV28 and J usage is TRBJ1-2, with TRBD1 matching 8 bases. Germline-derived CDR1 and CDR2 are MDHEN and SYDVKM. The CDR3 spans 14 residues. J was trimmed by 3 bases and V by 6 bases; bases with no gene match: 6. The CDR3 sequence: CASRTTGEDYGYTF. CDR3 sequence (DNA): TGTGCCAGCAGGACGACAGGGGAAGACTATGGCTACACCTTC.

The chain carries TRBV27 and TRBJ2-5; 12 bases align to TRBD2. Germline CDR1 reads MNHEY; CDR2 reads SMNVEV (reference sequence). The V and J ends lost 5 bases and 2 bases, in that order; junction bases with no gene match: 9. The CDR3 sequence is 17 residues long. The CDR3 nucleotides are TGTGCCAGCAGTCCCCACCGGACTAGCGGGGAACAAGAGACCCAGTACTTC. It specifies CASSPHRTSGEQETQYF.

This clonotype came up a few times. This rearrangement joins TRBV4-1 to TRBJ2-3; maybe TRBD1 (5 bases). Germline CDR1 is MGHRA and CDR2 is YSYEKL. V gave up 0 bases and J gave up 2 bases, with 15 bases separating them. The CDR3 consists of 17 residues. CDR3 DNA: TGCGCCAGCAGCCAAGAAATTCCAGGGTCCCTCACAGATACGCAGTATTTT. Protein sequence: CASSQEIPGSLTDTQYF.

The chain couples TRBV2 to TRBJ2-1, with D tentatively TRBD2 (6 bases). V lost 7 bases, J lost 6 bases, and 16 bases lay in between. Germline CDR1 reads SNHLY; CDR2 reads FYNNEI. The CDR3 sequence is 14 residues long. The CDR3 nucleotides read TGTGCCAGCACCCTAGCGAATCCCGGCAATGAGCAGTTCTTC. Its translation: CASTLANPGNEQFF.

The rearrangement uses TRBV7-9 and TRBJ1-4; 10 nucleotides align to TRBD1. The V and J ends lost 3 bases and 6 bases, in that order; junction bases with no gene match: 4. The CDR3 covers 15 residues. Germline-derived CDR1 and CDR2 are SEHNR and FQNEAQ (reference sequence). In DNA, the CDR3 is TGTGCCAGCAGCTTCAGACAGGGGGCTTATGAAAAACTGTTTTTT. Amino acid sequence: CASSFRQGAYEKLFF.

The CDR3 is CSAEGTSNEQFF. CDR3 DNA: TGCAGTGCCGAAGGGACTAGCAATGAGCAGTTCTTC. The rearrangement joins TRBV20-1 to TRBJ2-1; 8 bases map to TRBD2. Germline V gene data show CDR1 as DFQATT and CDR2 as SNEGSKA (reference sequence). The CDR3 runs to 12 residues. The V segment lost 6 bases and the J segment 6 bases; nucleotides outside the gene matches: 4.

This clonotype was observed many times. This chain links TRBV2 with TRBJ1-1; D gene ambiguous. Trimming shortened V by 2 bases and J by 1 base, and 14 bases separated the two germline ends. The CDR3 extends over 16 amino acids. Per the germline V gene, CDR1 is SNHLY and CDR2 is FYNNEI. The chain's CDR3 is CASSETGSVGNTEAFF. In nucleotides, the CDR3 is TGTGCCAGCAGTGAAACCGGGTCGGTGGGGAACACTGAAGCTTTCTTT.

This clonotype was found a few times. The chain couples TRBV3-1 to TRBJ1-6; no definite D call. This CDR3 contains 15 residues. Trimming took 3 bases from V and 8 from J, leaving 14 bases between them. Germline-derived CDR1 and CDR2 are LGHDT and YNNKEL (reference sequence). DNA for the CDR3: TGTGCCAGCAGCCATCGCGGGGTAGGGTATTCACCCCTCCACTTT. Translation: CASSHRGVGYSPLHF.

J is TRBJ2-1 and V is TRBV5-6, with D possibly matching TRBD1 (7 bases). The V end was cut by 2 bases, the J end by 6 bases, with 15 bases between. The CDR3 spans 15 residues. Germline V gives CDR1 SGHDT, CDR2 YYEEEE. The CDR3 here is CASSLLTQGGNEQFF. Written as DNA, the CDR3 is TGTGCCAGCAGCTTACTAACGCAGGGGGGCAATGAGCAGTTCTTC.

This clonotype was counted only a few times. The DNA for the CDR3 is TGTGCCATCAGTGAGTCCCCGTTTGGGACTAGTGCCTACGAGCAGTACTTC. Amino acids: CAISESPFGTSAYEQYF. The chain employs TRBV10-3 and TRBJ2-7; 8 nucleotides line up with TRBD2. Per germline, CDR1 ENHRY and CDR2 SYGVKD. This CDR3 spans 17 amino acids. Unmatched junction bases numbered 9, after V lost 0 bases and J lost 2 bases.

V usage is TRBV10-3 and J usage is TRBJ1-2; D is uncertain. The germline V and J ends were trimmed by 2 bases and 3 bases, with 13 bases remaining between them. CDR3 length: 15 residues. The germline CDR1 and CDR2 sequences are ENHRY and SYGVKD. This CDR3 reads CAISESEQHYYGYTF. CDR3 nucleotide sequence: TGTGCCATCAGTGAGAGTGAACAGCACTACTATGGCTACACCTTC.

This chain joins TRBV11-3 and TRBJ2-1, with D possibly TRBD1 on 5 matching bases. The germline gives CDR1 SGHNT, CDR2 YENEEA. The length of the CDR3 is 15 residues. The V gene lost 1 base and the J gene lost 7 bases, with 14 bases spanning the gap. Here the CDR3 DNA reads TGTGCCAGCAGCTTAGTGAGTCCACCAGGGAATGAGCAGTTCTTC. Translating gives CASSLVSPPGNEQFF. The entire variable domain, with the rest obtained from reference TRBV11-3 and TRBJ2-1, is as follows: EAGVVQSPRYKIIEKKQPVAFWCNPISGHNTLYWYLQNLGQGPELLIRYENEEAVDDSQLPKDRFSAERLKGVDSTLKIQPAELGDSAVYLCASSLVSPPGNEQFFGPGTRLTVL.